The sequence of this T cell receptor beta chain was determined in a study of CD4 T cells in relation to SARS-CoV-2 and coronaviruses. Findings and caveats of the study: No donor gave both pre-pandemic and post-infection samples. Roughly 65% of donors had memory CD4+ clonotypes crossrecognizing SARS-CoV-2 and common cold coronavirus spike.

Points on this clone: Its antigen is as yet unknown.

CD4+ T cells from unexposed donors were obtained before the COVID-19 pandemic (2011-2018). The table came from immunoSEQ multiplex PCR; TCRdb's copy has only in-frame clones and leaves some out. The top ten clones hold about 1.5% of a sample with more than 50,000 clones, around 86% of them seen once. This clonotype was obtained from a human donor in good health. Sequences were obtained from memory CD4+ T cells from PBMCs.

CDR3 sequence reads: CASRRSLINSPLHF. For the CDR3, the DNA is TGTGCCAGCAGACGCTCTTTAATTAATTCACCCCTCCACTTT. The chain recombines TRBV6-5 with TRBJ1-6; D uncertain. Germline V gene lookup returns CDR1 MNHEY and CDR2 SVGAGI. The ends were cut back, 6 bases at V and 6 bases at J, with 12 bases in the middle. The CDR3 extends over 14 amino acids.